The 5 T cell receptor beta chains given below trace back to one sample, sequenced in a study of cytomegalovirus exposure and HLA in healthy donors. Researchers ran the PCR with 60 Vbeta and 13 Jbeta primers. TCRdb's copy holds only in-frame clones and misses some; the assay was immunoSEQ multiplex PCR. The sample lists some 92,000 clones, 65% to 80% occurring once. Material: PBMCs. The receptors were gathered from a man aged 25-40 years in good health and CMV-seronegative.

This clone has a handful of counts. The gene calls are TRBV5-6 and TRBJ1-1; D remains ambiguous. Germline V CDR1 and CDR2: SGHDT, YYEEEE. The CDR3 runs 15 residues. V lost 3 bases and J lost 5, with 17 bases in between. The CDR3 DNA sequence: TGTGCCAGCAGCTCTAGTGGAGGATCGGGGACTGAAGCTTTCTTT. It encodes CASSSSGGSGTEAFF.

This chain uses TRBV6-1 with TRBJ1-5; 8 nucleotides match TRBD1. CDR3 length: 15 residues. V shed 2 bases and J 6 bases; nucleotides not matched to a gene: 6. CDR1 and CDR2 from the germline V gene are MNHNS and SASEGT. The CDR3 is CASSETGQGGQPQHF. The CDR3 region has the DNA TGTGCCAGCAGTGAAACAGGACAGGGTGGTCAGCCCCAGCATTTT.

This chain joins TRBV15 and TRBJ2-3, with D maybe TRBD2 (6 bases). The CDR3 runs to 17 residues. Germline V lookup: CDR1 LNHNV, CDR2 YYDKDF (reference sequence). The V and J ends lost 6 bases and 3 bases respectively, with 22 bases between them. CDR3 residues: CATRKGRHNAGTDTQYF. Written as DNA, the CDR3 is TGTGCCACCAGAAAAGGGCGTCACAACGCGGGGACAGATACGCAGTATTTT.

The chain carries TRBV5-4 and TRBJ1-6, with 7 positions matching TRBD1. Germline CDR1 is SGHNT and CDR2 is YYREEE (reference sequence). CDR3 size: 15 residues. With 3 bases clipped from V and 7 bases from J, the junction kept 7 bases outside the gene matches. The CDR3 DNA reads TGTGCCAGCAGCTCCGCTCCGGGACAGAATTCACCCCTCCACTTT. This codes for CASSSAPGQNSPLHF.

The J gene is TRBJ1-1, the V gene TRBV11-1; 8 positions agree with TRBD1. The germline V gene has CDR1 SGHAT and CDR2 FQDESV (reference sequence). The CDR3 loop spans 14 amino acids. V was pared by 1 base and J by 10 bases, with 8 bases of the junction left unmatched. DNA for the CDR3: TGTGCCAGCAGCTTAGTGGGCCGGACAGGGAGAGCTTTCTTT. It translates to CASSLVGRTGRAFF. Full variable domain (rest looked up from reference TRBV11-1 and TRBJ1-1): EAEVAQSPRYKITEKSQAVAFWCDPISGHATLYWYRQILGQGPELLVQFQDESVVDDSQLPKDRFSAERLKGVDSTLKIQPAELGDSAMYLCASSLVGRTGRAFFGQGTRLTVV.